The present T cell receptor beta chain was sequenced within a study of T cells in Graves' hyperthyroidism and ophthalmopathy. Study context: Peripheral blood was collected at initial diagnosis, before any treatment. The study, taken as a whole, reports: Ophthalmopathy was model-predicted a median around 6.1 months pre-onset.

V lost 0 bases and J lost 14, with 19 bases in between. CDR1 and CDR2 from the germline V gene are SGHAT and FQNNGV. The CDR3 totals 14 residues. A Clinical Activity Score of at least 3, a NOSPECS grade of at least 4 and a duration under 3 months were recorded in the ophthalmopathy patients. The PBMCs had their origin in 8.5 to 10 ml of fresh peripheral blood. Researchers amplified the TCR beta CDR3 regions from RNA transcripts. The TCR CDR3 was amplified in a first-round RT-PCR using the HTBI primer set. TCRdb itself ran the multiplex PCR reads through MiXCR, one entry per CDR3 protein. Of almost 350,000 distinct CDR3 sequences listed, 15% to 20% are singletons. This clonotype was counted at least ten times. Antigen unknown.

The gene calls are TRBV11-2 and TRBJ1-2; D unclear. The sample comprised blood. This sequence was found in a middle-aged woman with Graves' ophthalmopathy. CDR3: CASSLDRGGRTGTF. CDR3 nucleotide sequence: TGTGCCAGCAGCTTAGATCGCGGAGGCAGGACGGGGACCTTC.